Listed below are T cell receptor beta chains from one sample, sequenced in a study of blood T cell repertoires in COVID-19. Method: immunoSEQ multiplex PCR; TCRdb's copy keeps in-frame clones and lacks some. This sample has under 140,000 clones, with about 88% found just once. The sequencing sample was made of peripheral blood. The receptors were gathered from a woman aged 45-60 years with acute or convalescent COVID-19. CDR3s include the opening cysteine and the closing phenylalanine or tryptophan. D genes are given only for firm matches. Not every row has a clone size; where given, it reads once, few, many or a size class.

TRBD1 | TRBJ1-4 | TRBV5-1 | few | TGCGCCAGCAGCTACCAGGGGGGCGGTGAAAAACTGTTTTTT | CASSYQGGGEKLFF
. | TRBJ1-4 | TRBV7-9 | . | TGTGCCAGCAGCCCAAAGTTGGGGCAGATAAATGAAAAACTGTTTTTT | CASSPKLGQINEKLFF
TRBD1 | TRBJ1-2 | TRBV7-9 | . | TGTGCCAGCAGCTTATACAGGGGCGGTATGAGTGGCTACACCTTC | CASSLYRGGMSGYTF
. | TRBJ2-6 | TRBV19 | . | TGTGCCAGTAGTATTCGGAGCTCTGGGGCCAACGTCCTGACTTTC | CASSIRSSGANVLTF
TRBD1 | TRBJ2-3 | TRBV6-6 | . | TGTGCCAGCAGTGACACAGGGGGCATTGGAGATACGCAGTATTTT | CASSDTGGIGDTQYF
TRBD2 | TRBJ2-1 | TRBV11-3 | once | TGTGCCAGCAGCTTATACGGACTAGCGGACAATGAGCAGTTCTTC | CASSLYGLADNEQFF
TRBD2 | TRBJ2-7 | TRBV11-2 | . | TGTGCCAGCAGCCTGACTAGCGGCCCCACGAATTCCTACGAGCAGTACTTC | CASSLTSGPTNSYEQYF
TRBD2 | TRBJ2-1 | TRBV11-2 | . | TGTGCCAGCAGCTTAGGGCTAGCGGGAGGTAATGAGCAGTTCTTC | CASSLGLAGGNEQFF
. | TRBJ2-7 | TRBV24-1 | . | TGTGCCACCAGTGATTTGGGTCAGGGGGGAATTGGCGGGCAGTACTTC | CATSDLGQGGIGGQYF
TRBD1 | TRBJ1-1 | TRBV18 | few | TGTGCCAGCTCACCGGGACAGCAGAACACTGAAGCTTTCTTT | CASSPGQQNTEAFF
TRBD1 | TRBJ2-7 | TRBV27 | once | TGTGCCAGCAGTTTAAATTACAGGGGGCGGAACGAGCAGTACTTC | CASSLNYRGRNEQYF
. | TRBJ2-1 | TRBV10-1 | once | TGCGCCAGCAGTGATCTGGGCGGAGGCCAACATGAGCAGTTCTTC | CASSDLGGGQHEQFF
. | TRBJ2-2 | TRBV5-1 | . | TGCGCCAGCAGCTTGGGCGCAGCGGGGAACACCGGGGAGCTGTTTTTT | CASSLGAAGNTGELFF
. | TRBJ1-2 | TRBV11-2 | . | TGTGCCAGCACCCTCCCCGAACAATATGGCTACACCTTC | CASTLPEQYGYTF
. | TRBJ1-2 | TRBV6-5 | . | TGTGCCAGCAGTTACCGGGGAGCTAACTATGGCTACACCTTC | CASSYRGANYGYTF
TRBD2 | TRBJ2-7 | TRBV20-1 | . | TGCAGTGCTAGTAAACTAGCGGTCTACGAGCAGTACTTC | CSASKLAVYEQYF
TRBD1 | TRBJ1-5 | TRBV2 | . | TGTGCCAGCCAAAGGGACAGGGCAGTACGGGATCAGCCCCAGCATTTT | CASQRDRAVRDQPQHF
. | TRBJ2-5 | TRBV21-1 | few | TGTGCCAGCAGCAAAGTTGGGAGGGAGGGCTTAAAAGAGACCCAGTACTTC | CASSKVGREGLKETQYF
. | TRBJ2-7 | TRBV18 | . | TGTGCCAGCTCACTGCCAGGACAGGGAGGGGACGAGCAGTACTTC | CASSLPGQGGDEQYF
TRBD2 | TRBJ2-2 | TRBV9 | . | TGTGCCAGCACCCGAAGCGGGAGGGACACCGGGGAGCTGTTTTTT | CASTRSGRDTGELFF
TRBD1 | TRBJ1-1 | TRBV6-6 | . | TGTGCCACCTCTCCGGGACAGGTGATGAACACTGAAGCTTTCTTT | CATSPGQVMNTEAFF
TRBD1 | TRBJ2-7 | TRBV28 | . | TGTGCCAGCAGGGAAACCGGGACAGGGTCCTACGAGCAGTACTTC | CASRETGTGSYEQYF
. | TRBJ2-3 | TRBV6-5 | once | TGTGCCAGCAGTTATGGAGGGCTCGGTACGGATACGCAGTATTTT | CASSYGGLGTDTQYF
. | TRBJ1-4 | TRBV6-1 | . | TGTGCCAGCAGTGAAGGCCAGGGTCGAAAACTGTTTTTT | CASSEGQGRKLFF
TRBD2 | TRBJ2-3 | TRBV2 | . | TGTGCCAGCAGTAGCGGGAGATTAACGGATACGCAGTATTTT | CASSSGRLTDTQYF
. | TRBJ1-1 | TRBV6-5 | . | TGTGCCAGCAGTCTCAGGGTGGAGGGGAACACTGAAGCTTTCTTT | CASSLRVEGNTEAFF
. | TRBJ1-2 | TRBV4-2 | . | TGTGCCAGCAGCCAAGAGTTATCAGGGACTCACTATGGCTACACCTTC | CASSQELSGTHYGYTF
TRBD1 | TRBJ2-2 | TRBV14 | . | TGTGCCAGCAGCCAAAACAGGGGGCTCGGGGAGCTGTTTTTT | CASSQNRGLGELFF
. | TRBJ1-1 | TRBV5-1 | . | TGCGCCAGCAGCTTGGGACAGGCGAACACTGAAGCTTTCTTT | CASSLGQANTEAFF
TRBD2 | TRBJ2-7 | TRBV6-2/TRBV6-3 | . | TGTGCCAGCAGTCGGGACTACTCCTACGAGCAGTACTTC | CASSRDYSYEQYF
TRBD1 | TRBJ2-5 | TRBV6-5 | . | TGTGCCAGCAGTTTCAGACAGGGGGAGGGGACCCAGTACTTC | CASSFRQGEGTQYF
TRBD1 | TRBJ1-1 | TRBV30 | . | TGTGCCTGGAGTGGGGACGCGGGACAGGTGGCTTTCTTT | CAWSGDAGQVAFF
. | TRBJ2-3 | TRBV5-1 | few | TGCGCCAGCAGCCTGGAAGGGACAAGACCCACAGATACGCAGTATTTT | CASSLEGTRPTDTQYF
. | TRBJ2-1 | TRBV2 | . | TGTGCCAGCAGGGAGGGCCGATACAATGAGCAGTTCTTC | CASREGRYNEQFF
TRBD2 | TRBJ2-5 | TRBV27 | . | TGTGCCAGCAGTTTATGGGTGGGAGGGAAAGAGACCCAGTACTTC | CASSLWVGGKETQYF
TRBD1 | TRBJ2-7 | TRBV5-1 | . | TGCGCCAGCAGCTGGGGACAGGACCCTAGGCAGTACTTC | CASSWGQDPRQYF
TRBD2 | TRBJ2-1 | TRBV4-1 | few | TGCGCCAGCAGCCATTCGGGACTAGCGGGAAATGAGCAGTTCTTC | CASSHSGLAGNEQFF
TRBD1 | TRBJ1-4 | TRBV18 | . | TGTGCCAGCTCATCGGGGACAGGGGCCACTAATGAAAAACTGTTTTTT | CASSSGTGATNEKLFF
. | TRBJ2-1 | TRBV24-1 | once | TGTGCCACCAGTGATCCCCTCAAGCGCGCATACAATGAGCAGTTCTTC | CATSDPLKRAYNEQFF
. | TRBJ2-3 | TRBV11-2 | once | TGTGCCAGCAGCGAGCCGGGACTCCTCACAGATACGCAGTATTTT | CASSEPGLLTDTQYF
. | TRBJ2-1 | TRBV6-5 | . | TGTGCCAGCAGCAACGGACTAACGCCTTACAATGAGCAGTTCTTC | CASSNGLTPYNEQFF
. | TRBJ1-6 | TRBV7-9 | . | TGTGCCAGCAGCGCGACAGGCCTCTTTTCACCCCTCCACTTT | CASSATGLFSPLHF
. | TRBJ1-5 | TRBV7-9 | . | TGTGCCAGCAGCCTAGCGGTAGGGCGGGGAGGCAATCAGCCCCAGCATTTT | CASSLAVGRGGNQPQHF
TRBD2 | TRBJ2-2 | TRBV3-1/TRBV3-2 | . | TGTGCCAGCAGCCAGGGAGGCGGGAGGGGCCCGGAGCTGTTTTTT | CASSQGGGRGPELFF
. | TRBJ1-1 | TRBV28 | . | TGTGCCAGCAGTTCCCCGGCCGGCGGGAACACTGAAGCTTTCTTT | CASSSPAGGNTEAFF
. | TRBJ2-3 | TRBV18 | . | TGTGCCAGCTCACCCGGGAGAGATACGCAGTATTTT | CASSPGRDTQYF
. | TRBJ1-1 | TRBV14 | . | TGTGCCAGCAGCCAGGGACACAACACTGAAGCTTTCTTT | CASSQGHNTEAFF
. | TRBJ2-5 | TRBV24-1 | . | TGTGCCACCAGTGATTGGACAGACCAAGAGACCCAGTACTTC | CATSDWTDQETQYF
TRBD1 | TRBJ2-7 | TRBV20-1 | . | TGCAGTGCTGTCCAGGGGGAAAAGCAGTACTTC | CSAVQGEKQYF
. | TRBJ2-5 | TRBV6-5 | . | TGTGCCAGCAGTTTCCTCGGGATATCCCAAGAGACCCAGTACTTC | CASSFLGISQETQYF
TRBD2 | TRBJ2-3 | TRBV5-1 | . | TGCGCCAGCAGCTTGGTAGCGGGAGGAACAGATACGCAGTATTTT | CASSLVAGGTDTQYF
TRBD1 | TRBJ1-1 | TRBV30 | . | TGTGCCGGGAGCAAGACAGGGAGCACTGAAGCTTTCTTT | CAGSKTGSTEAFF
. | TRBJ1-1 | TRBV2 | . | TGTGCCAGCAGTGTAGGAGGGATGAACACTGAAGCTTTCTTT | CASSVGGMNTEAFF
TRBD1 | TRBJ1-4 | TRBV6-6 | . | TGTGCCAGCAGCCACGGGGACAGACCAGAAAAACTGTTTTTT | CASSHGDRPEKLFF
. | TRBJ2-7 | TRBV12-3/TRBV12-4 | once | TGTGCCAGCAGTTTAGTGAGGAACTACGAGCAGTACTTC | CASSLVRNYEQYF